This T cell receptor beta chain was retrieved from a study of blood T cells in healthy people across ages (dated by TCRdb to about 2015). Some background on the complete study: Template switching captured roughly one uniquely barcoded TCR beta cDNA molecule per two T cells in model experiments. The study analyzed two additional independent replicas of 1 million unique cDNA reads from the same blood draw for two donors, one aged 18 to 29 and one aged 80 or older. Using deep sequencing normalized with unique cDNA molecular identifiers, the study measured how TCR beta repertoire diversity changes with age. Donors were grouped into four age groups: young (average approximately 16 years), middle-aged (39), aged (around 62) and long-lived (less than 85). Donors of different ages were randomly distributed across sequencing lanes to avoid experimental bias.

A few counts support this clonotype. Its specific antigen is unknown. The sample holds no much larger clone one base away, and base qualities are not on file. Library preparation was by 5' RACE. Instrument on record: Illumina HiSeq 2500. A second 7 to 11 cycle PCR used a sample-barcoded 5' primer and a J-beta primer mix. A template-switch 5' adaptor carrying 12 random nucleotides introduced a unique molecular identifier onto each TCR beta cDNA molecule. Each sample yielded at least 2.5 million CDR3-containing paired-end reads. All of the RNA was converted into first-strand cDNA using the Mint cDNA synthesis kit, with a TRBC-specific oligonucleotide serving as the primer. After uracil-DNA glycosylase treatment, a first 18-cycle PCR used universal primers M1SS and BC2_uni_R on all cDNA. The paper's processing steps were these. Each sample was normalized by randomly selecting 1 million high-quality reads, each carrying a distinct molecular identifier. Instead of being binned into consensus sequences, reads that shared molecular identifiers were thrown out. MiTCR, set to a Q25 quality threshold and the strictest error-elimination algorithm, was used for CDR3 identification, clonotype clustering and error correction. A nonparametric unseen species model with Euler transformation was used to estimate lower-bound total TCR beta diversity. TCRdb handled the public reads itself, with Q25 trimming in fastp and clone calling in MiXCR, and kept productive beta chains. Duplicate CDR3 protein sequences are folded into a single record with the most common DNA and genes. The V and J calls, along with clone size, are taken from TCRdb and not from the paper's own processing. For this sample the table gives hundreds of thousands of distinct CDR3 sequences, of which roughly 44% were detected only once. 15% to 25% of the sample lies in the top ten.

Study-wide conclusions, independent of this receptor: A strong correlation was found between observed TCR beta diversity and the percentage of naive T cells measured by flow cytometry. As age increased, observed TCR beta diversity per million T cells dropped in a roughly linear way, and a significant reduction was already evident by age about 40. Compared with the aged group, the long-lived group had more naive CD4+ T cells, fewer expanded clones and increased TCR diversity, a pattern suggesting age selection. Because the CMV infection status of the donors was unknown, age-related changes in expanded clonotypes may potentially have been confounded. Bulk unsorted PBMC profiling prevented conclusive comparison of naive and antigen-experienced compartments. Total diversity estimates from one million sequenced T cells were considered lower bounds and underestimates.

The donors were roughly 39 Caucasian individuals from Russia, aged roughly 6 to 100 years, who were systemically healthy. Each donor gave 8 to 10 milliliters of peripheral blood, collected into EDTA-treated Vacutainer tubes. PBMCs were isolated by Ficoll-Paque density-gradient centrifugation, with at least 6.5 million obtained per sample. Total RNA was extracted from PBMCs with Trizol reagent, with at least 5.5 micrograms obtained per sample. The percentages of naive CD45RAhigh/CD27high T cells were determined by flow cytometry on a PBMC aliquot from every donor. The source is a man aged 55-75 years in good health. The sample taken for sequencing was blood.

The base sequence is TGTGCCAGCCGGGCGGGGACAGGAGTAACCTACGAGCAGTACTTC. This encodes CASRAGTGVTYEQYF. The chain uses TRBV12-3 or TRBV12-4 and TRBJ2-7, with 8 bases matching TRBD1. Its CDR3 holds 15 amino acids, cysteine through phenylalanine. Only the CDR3 part of the read is kept: 45 bases, read in frame from the first base. After removal of 8 bases from V and 2 bases from J, the junction retains 11 bases not matched to a gene.